This T cell receptor beta chain was found in a study of blood T cell repertoires in COVID-19. The CDR3 has 16 amino acids. The germline V and J ends were trimmed by 4 bases and 3 bases, with 15 bases remaining between them. In germline, CDR1 is LGHNA, CDR2 YNFKEQ. In the original processing: Reference gene primers were amplified, and this amplification served to estimate nucleated cell counts. Libraries were prepared by immunoSEQ multiplex PCR; TCRdb keeps only in-frame clonotypes and omits some of them. V and J calls and clone size come straight from that table; D and trimming were deduced from the DNA. The sample gives 150,000 to 180,000 clones, about 86% of which show up once; under 9.5% is in the top ten.

The rearrangement joins TRBV4-2 to TRBJ2-2; D may be TRBD1 (5 bases). This receptor was taken from a man aged 50 to 59 who had recovered from COVID-19. Sequenced input: PBMCs or T cells enriched from blood (not recorded which). The DNA of the CDR3 is TGTGCCAGCAGCCCTGAGGCTCAGGGCGACACCGGGGAGCTGTTTTTT. This gives the protein CASSPEAQGDTGELFF.